A single sample is the source of the 22 T cell receptor beta chains below, sequenced in a study of blood T cell repertoires in COVID-19. Data came from immunoSEQ multiplex PCR; TCRdb stores just in-frame clones and leaves some out. Among more than 45,000 clones listed, approximately 86% were seen once. Material for sequencing was peripheral blood. Source of these receptors: a human donor with active COVID-19. The donor label of this sample is uncertain.

V and J are TRBV9 and TRBJ2-2, with D unresolved. Germline V gene lookup returns CDR1 SGDLS and CDR2 YYNGEE. The germline V and J ends were trimmed by 3 bases and 5 bases, with 11 bases remaining between them. This CDR3 is 14 amino acids long. The DNA for the CDR3 is TGTGCCAGCAGCGCTAGTCGCGGAACCGGGGAGCTGTTTTTT. This translates into CASSASRGTGELFF.

This clone has just one count. The V and J genes are TRBV30 and TRBJ2-1, with 8 bases fitting TRBD2. The germline V gene has CDR1 GTSNPN and CDR2 SVGIG (reference sequence). V dropped 0 bases and J dropped 4; count of bases not matched to a gene: 5. This CDR3 comprises 15 residues. The CDR3 region is CAWSVPSGGYNEQFF. Here the CDR3 DNA reads TGTGCCTGGAGTGTACCCAGCGGGGGTTACAATGAGCAGTTCTTC.

The chain joins TRBV30 to TRBJ2-3, with D possibly TRBD1 on 6 matching bases. Trimming pared 3 bases from V and 2 bases from J, leaving 15 bases between. The germline V gene has CDR1 GTSNPN and CDR2 SVGIG (reference sequence). This CDR3 comprises 15 residues. CDR3 sequence: CAWSQEQGFTDTQYF. CDR3 DNA: TGTGCCTGGAGCCAGGAACAGGGCTTCACAGATACGCAGTATTTT.

This clone was found once. The V gene is TRBV6-5, the J gene TRBJ2-7, with a weak D call TRBD1 (6 bases). Deletions cut 4 bases from V and 2 bases from J, with 15 bases between. The CDR3 has 15 amino acids. CDR1 is MNHEY and CDR2 is SVGAGI in the germline V gene. The CDR3 DNA reads TGTGCCAGCAGTTTCAGGACAGCATCAGCCTACGAGCAGTACTTC. Residues: CASSFRTASAYEQYF.

The gene calls are TRBV4-1 and TRBJ2-7; D possibly corresponds to TRBD2 (5 bases). CDR1 and CDR2 from the germline V gene are MGHRA and YSYEKL. Trimming left V 4 bases short and J 0 bases short, with 19 bases between. The CDR3 sequence is 17 residues long. The CDR3 sequence: CASSPLRAQRSSYEQYF. The CDR3 DNA reads as TGCGCCAGCAGCCCCCTACGGGCCCAGCGGAGCTCCTACGAGCAGTACTTC.

The chain employs TRBV4-3 and TRBJ2-7; TRBD2 agrees at 9 bases. The CDR3 contains 16 residues. Germline V gives CDR1 LGHNA, CDR2 YSLEER. The ends lost 1 base at V and 5 bases at J; junction bases unmatched: 9. CDR3 region: CASSQVLTSGGDEQYF. The CDR3 bases are TGCGCCAGCAGCCAAGTGTTGACTAGCGGCGGAGACGAGCAGTACTTC.

In its sample, this clone was seen once. The rearrangement joins TRBV2 to TRBJ1-1; no reliable D call. This CDR3 comprises 12 residues. Germline-derived CDR1 and CDR2 are SNHLY and FYNNEI. Trimming stripped 5 bases from V and 3 bases from J, with 7 bases between. CDR3 residues: CASSLEDTEAFF. The DNA for the CDR3 is TGTGCCAGCAGTCTGGAGGACACTGAAGCTTTCTTT. Variable domain in full (rest from reference TRBV2 and TRBJ1-1): EPEVTQTPSHQVTQMGQEVILRCVPISNHLYFYWYRQILGQKVEFLVSFYNNEISEKSEIFDDQFSVERPDGSNFTLKIRSTKLEDSAMYFCASSLEDTEAFFGQGTRLTVV.

DNA of the CDR3: TGTGCCAGCAGTGAAGCATGGACTGGGGGCAATCAGCCCCAGCATTTT. Translating gives CASSEAWTGGNQPQHF. The V call is TRBV6-1, the J call TRBJ1-5; no firm D call. The CDR3 is made up of 16 amino acids. Germline V gives CDR1 MNHNS, CDR2 SASEGT. V shed 0 bases and J shed 2 bases, with 11 bases lying between them.

The chain recombines TRBV27 with TRBJ2-7; 7 bases fit TRBD1. The V gene end was trimmed by 4 bases and the J gene end by 2 bases; junction bases not matched to a gene: 11. From germline, CDR1 is MNHEY and CDR2 SMNVEV (reference sequence). There are 16 residues in the CDR3. Here the CDR3 DNA reads TGTGCCAGCAGTTCGTCACCCGGGACAGCCACCTACGAGCAGTACTTC. Protein product: CASSSSPGTATYEQYF.

The chain joins TRBV6-4 to TRBJ2-3; 11 nucleotides match TRBD2. Per the germline V gene, CDR1 is MRHNA and CDR2 is SNTAGT. V lost 5 bases, J lost 4 bases, and 11 bases stayed unmatched. The CDR3 totals 17 residues. Written as DNA, the CDR3 is TGTGCCAGCAGTCCCAATAGCGGGGGGGCCGGCGCAGATACGCAGTATTTT. This translates into CASSPNSGGAGADTQYF.

Here the CDR3 reads CASSPRDTKNTEAFF. DNA for the CDR3: TGTGCCAGCAGCCCCCGGGACACCAAGAACACTGAAGCTTTCTTT. The chain combines TRBV7-9 with TRBJ1-1; maybe TRBD1 (6 bases). The CDR3 spans 15 residues. Germline V gives CDR1 SEHNR, CDR2 FQNEAQ (reference sequence). Trimming removed 5 bases from V and 1 base from J, with 14 bases in between.

This clone has more than one count but fewer than ten. This rearrangement joins TRBV7-9 to TRBJ1-6, with 10 bases fitting TRBD1. There are 13 residues in the CDR3. Germline V gene sequence: CDR1 SEHNR, CDR2 FQNEAQ (reference sequence). The junction had 3 bases not matched to a gene; V was cut back by 3 bases and J by 13 bases. CDR3 nucleotides: TGTGCCAGCAGCTTCCCGGGACAGGGGCCCCTCCACTTT. Its protein product is CASSFPGQGPLHF.

The V call is TRBV11-1, the J call TRBJ1-4; 9 bases line up with TRBD1. V lost 5 bases to trimming and J lost 7 bases; unmatched junction nucleotides: 5. The length of the CDR3 is 14 residues. CDR1 SGHAT and CDR2 FQDESV come from the germline V gene (reference sequence). CDR3 sequence reads: CASSTGTGIEKLFF. The CDR3 DNA reads TGTGCCAGCAGCACCGGGACAGGGATTGAAAAACTGTTTTTT. Full variable domain (missing parts from reference TRBV11-1 and TRBJ1-4): EAEVAQSPRYKITEKSQAVAFWCDPISGHATLYWYRQILGQGPELLVQFQDESVVDDSQLPKDRFSAERLKGVDSTLKIQPAELGDSAMYLCASSTGTGIEKLFFGSGTQLSVL.

The chain has TRBV5-1 and TRBJ2-5, with D hard to call. The CDR3 consists of 14 residues. Germline V gene data show CDR1 as SGHRS and CDR2 as YFSETQ. V was pared by 0 bases and J by 4 bases, with 10 bases between. CDR3 DNA sequence: TGCGCCAGCAGCTTGGCTTTAGCCGGAGAGACCCAGTACTTC. Translation: CASSLALAGETQYF.

The table lists this clone with a count of one. The V gene is TRBV7-3, the J gene TRBJ1-1; 9 bases align to TRBD1. Germline V lookup: CDR1 SGHTA, CDR2 FQGTGA. The V gene end was trimmed by 5 bases and the J gene end by 3 bases; junction bases not matched to a gene: 1. The CDR3 extends over 13 amino acids. The CDR3 sequence is CASSRTGDTEAFF. The CDR3 nucleotides are TGTGCCAGCAGCCGGACAGGGGACACTGAAGCTTTCTTT.

This chain connects TRBV5-6 to TRBJ2-7; tentative D call: TRBD2 (6 bases). The CDR3 totals 12 residues. The V gene's germline CDR1 is SGHDT and CDR2 YYEEEE. The V gene lost 5 bases and the J gene lost 6 bases, with 12 bases spanning the gap. The CDR3 DNA follows: TGTGCCAGCAGGCGGGAATTGGGCGAGCAGTACTTC. Translating gives CASRRELGEQYF.

The V and J genes are TRBV5-1 and TRBJ1-1, with D maybe TRBD1 (6 bases). Trimming stripped 2 bases from V and 1 base from J, with 15 bases between. Germline CDR1 and CDR2: SGHRS and YFSETQ. The CDR3 spans 16 residues. The CDR3 sequence: CASSFGGAPRNTEAFF. CDR3 sequence (DNA): TGCGCCAGCAGCTTTGGGGGCGCACCCAGGAACACTGAAGCTTTCTTT.

The CDR3 spells CASSYSGGGETQYF. The CDR3 DNA reads as TGTGCCAGCAGTTATTCGGGAGGAGGGGAGACCCAGTACTTC. V usage is TRBV6-6 and J usage is TRBJ2-5; 7 bases match TRBD2. Germline V lookup: CDR1 MNHNY, CDR2 SVGAGI (reference sequence). Trimming at V came to 3 bases and at J to 5 bases, leaving 6 bases not matched to a gene. CDR3 size: 14 residues.

V is TRBV4-2 and J is TRBJ1-1; D gene ambiguous. V gave up 3 bases and J gave up 8 bases, with 13 bases separating them. Per germline, CDR1 LGHNA and CDR2 YNFKEQ. This CDR3 spans 13 amino acids. As DNA, the CDR3 is TGTGCCAGCAGCCAGACGTGGGCAGACGAAGCTTTCTTT. It translates to CASSQTWADEAFF.

This chain uses TRBV4-3 with TRBJ1-6; TRBD1 might be the D (5 bases). V lost 4 bases and J lost 11, with 15 bases in between. CDR1 LGHNA and CDR2 YSLEER come from the germline V gene. This CDR3 has 14 residues. CDR3 region: CASSRRQGGTPLHF. The CDR3 nucleotides read TGCGCCAGCAGCCGAAGGCAGGGAGGGACACCCCTCCACTTT.

This clone was found a few times. This chain joins TRBV9 and TRBJ2-7; tentative D call: TRBD2 (6 bases). This CDR3 has 16 amino acids. CDR1 is SGDLS, CDR2 YYNGEE, per germline. Trimming took off 0 bases at V and 0 bases at J, with 13 bases between the two ends. Here the CDR3 reads CASSVGPSGFSYEQYF. CDR3 sequence (DNA): TGTGCCAGCAGCGTAGGACCCAGCGGGTTCTCCTACGAGCAGTACTTC.

The V gene is TRBV18, the J gene TRBJ2-7; D gene ambiguous. Germline lookup yields CDR1 KGHSH and CDR2 LQKENI. The length of the CDR3 is 13 residues. V gave up 5 bases and J gave up 9 bases, with 17 bases separating them. This CDR3 reads CASSSDTSSRQYF. The DNA for the CDR3 is TGTGCCAGCTCATCTGATACCTCTAGTAGGCAGTACTTC.